This T cell receptor beta chain is from a study of a mutant IDH1 vaccine in newly diagnosed glioma. Across the whole study: Beforehand, treatment had been radiotherapy, temozolomide, or both; the majority received both.

Remarks on this clone: The antigen is undetermined.

Per the germline V gene, CDR1 is SEHNR and CDR2 is FQNEAQ (reference sequence). V lost 5 bases, J lost 5 bases, and 16 bases lay in between. CDR3 size: 15 residues. The time point: week 35, safety follow-up. One vaccine dose held 300 ug of mutant IDH1 20-mer peptide and came with topical imiquimod. The study, taken as a whole, reports: Less than 95% of patients showed vaccine-induced immune responses across multiple MHC alleles. Pseudoprogression looked unconnected to shifts in top peripheral T cell clonotypes.

Method: immunoSEQ multiplex PCR; TCRdb's copy keeps in-frame clones and lacks some. The table lists some 66,000 clones, less than 90% of them singletons, with about 4% in the top ten. The V call is TRBV7-9, the J call TRBJ1-5, with a weak D call TRBD1 (6 bases). The material sequenced was PBMCs, taken from a glioma patient whose treatment included an IDH1 peptide vaccine. This receptor was identified in a man aged 25 to 40 with glioma. The CDR3 sequence is CASSPGDKSYQPQHF. The DNA for the CDR3 is TGTGCCAGCAGCCCCGGGGACAAGAGCTATCAGCCCCAGCATTTT.